The clone carrying this T cell receptor (beta chain) was observed many times. Its specificity is not known. These data are taken from a study of breast tumors, draining lymph nodes, adjacent tissues. The study, taken as a whole, reports: Data fit most tumor T cells coming from lymph node, expanding in tumor. Tumor repertoires ranked between lymph nodes and nontumor tissue in diversity, with V and J gene preferences.

Samples came from axillary lymph nodes draining the breast cancer. Germline V gene data show CDR1 as LGHNA and CDR2 as YNFKEQ. V was clipped by 1 base and J by 5 bases; unmatched bases: 4. The CDR3 is made up of 16 amino acids. MiXCR, run by TCRdb on the multiplex PCR reads, gives a single entry per CDR3 protein. The repertoire holds 200,000 or so distinct CDR3 sequences, with approximately 33% as singletons. V is TRBV4-2 and J is TRBJ2-1; 11 bases match TRBD2. The clonotype originates from a female donor with breast cancer. Some clones in this sample may be carry-over from other donors' samples. Sequencing was done on a sample of axillary lymph node tissue. Here the CDR3 DNA reads TGTGCCAGCAGCCAAGGCGGGACTAGCGGAAACAATGAGCAGTTCTTC. Its translation: CASSQGGTSGNNEQFF.